This T cell receptor (beta chain) came from a study of blood T cell repertoires in COVID-19. The assay was immunoSEQ multiplex PCR, and TCRdb's table has in-frame clones only and misses some. The repertoire holds a few hundred thousand clones, with 70% to 90% as singletons. This CDR3 is 12 amino acids long. The ends lost 7 bases at V and 4 bases at J; junction bases unmatched: 6. Germline V lookup: CDR1 SQVTM, CDR2 ANQGSEA. This chain joins TRBV29-1 and TRBJ1-2, with TRBD1 matching over 7 bases. Specimen: PBMCs or T cells enriched from blood (not recorded which). This TCR was sampled from a woman in her 30s who had been exposed to COVID-19. CDR3 sequence reads: CSADREFYGYTF. In nucleotides, the CDR3 is TGCAGCGCTGACAGGGAATTCTATGGCTACACCTTC.